These T cell receptor beta chains were read from a single sample in a study of T cells after somatic rescue of genetic block. Generated by immunoSEQ multiplex PCR, the TCRdb table keeps only in-frame clones and is missing some. The repertoire holds around 100,000 clones, 85% to 95% seen once, with roughly 1.4% in the top ten. The sample was peripheral blood mononuclear cells (PBMCs). All receptors come from a woman under 30. The CDR3 runs from the conserved cysteine through the conserved F or W. The D gene is left open where the match is weak. Clone size is shown for a subset of rows, as once, few, many or a class of expanded clone.

TRBV19,NA,NA,TRBJ1-3,CASTPWGSGNTIYF,TGTGCCAGTACCCCATGGGGCTCTGGAAACACCATATATTTT
TRBV5-1,NA,NA,TRBJ2-1,CASSPPERAYNEQFF,TGCGCCAGCAGCCCCCCTGAGAGGGCCTACAATGAGCAGTTCTTC
TRBV28,NA,NA,TRBJ2-7,CASSPPGTAAYEQYF,TGTGCCAGCAGCCCCCCTGGGACGGCCGCCTACGAGCAGTACTTC
TRBV7-3,NA,TRBD2,TRBJ2-2,CASSLNGALAGGPGTGELFF,TGTGCCAGCAGCTTAAACGGGGCCCTAGCGGGGGGGCCGGGCACCGGGGAGCTGTTTTTT
TRBV10-3,NA,NA,TRBJ1-2,CAISEEQVFGYTF,TGTGCCATCAGTGAGGAACAGGTCTTCGGCTACACCTTC
TRBV7-9,NA,NA,TRBJ1-1,CASSLLFGNTEAFF,TGTGCCAGCAGCTTATTATTTGGGAACACTGAAGCTTTCTTT
TRBV27,NA,NA,TRBJ2-1,CASRGKSNEQFF,TGTGCCAGCAGAGGTAAGAGCAATGAGCAGTTCTTC
TRBV15,NA,NA,TRBJ1-4,CATSRDRTATNEKLFF,TGTGCCACCAGCAGAGATCGGACAGCAACTAATGAAAAACTGTTTTTT
TRBV28,NA,TRBD1,TRBJ2-7,CASSYRDRVAYEQYF,TGTGCCAGCAGTTACCGGGACAGGGTAGCCTACGAGCAGTACTTC
TRBV11-3,NA,TRBD1,TRBJ1-5,CASSRTGGANQPQHF,TGTGCCAGCAGCCGTACAGGGGGAGCAAATCAGCCCCAGCATTTT
TRBV4-3,NA,TRBD1,TRBJ2-7,CASSHTRTGISYEQYF,TGCGCCAGCAGCCACACCCGGACAGGGATCTCCTACGAGCAGTACTTC
TRBV2,NA,TRBD2,TRBJ2-1,CASSERLAGGRSYNEQFF,TGTGCCAGCAGTGAAAGGCTAGCGGGGGGGCGGTCCTACAATGAGCAGTTCTTC
TRBV4-1,NA,NA,TRBJ1-4,CASSQVRQLPATNEKLFF,TGCGCCAGCAGCCAAGTCCGACAGCTCCCGGCAACTAATGAAAAACTGTTTTTT
TRBV5-1,NA,NA,TRBJ1-2,CASSLGQTNIGYTF,TGCGCCAGCAGCTTGGGACAAACCAACATAGGCTACACCTTC
TRBV7-9,NA,NA,TRBJ2-5,CASSGDRTVKETQYF,TGTGCCAGCAGCGGGGATCGGACAGTCAAAGAGACCCAGTACTTC
TRBV5-1,NA,NA,TRBJ1-4,CASSLTVATNEKLFF,TGCGCCAGCAGCTTGACAGTCGCTACTAATGAAAAACTGTTTTTT
TRBV7-6,NA,NA,TRBJ2-2,CASSFGLNTGELFF,TGTGCCAGCAGCTTCGGCCTGAACACCGGGGAGCTGTTTTTT
TRBV29-1,NA,NA,TRBJ2-1,CSVDITGTYNEQFF,TGCAGCGTTGATATAACAGGAACCTACAATGAGCAGTTCTTC
TRBV18,NA,TRBD1,TRBJ2-7,CASSAGTVYYEQYF,TGTGCCAGCTCAGCCGGGACAGTCTACTACGAGCAGTACTTC
TRBV11-3,few,TRBD1,TRBJ1-6,CASSLGGTGNSPLHF,TGTGCCAGCAGCTTAGGGGGGACAGGTAATTCACCCCTCCACTTT
TRBV29-1,NA,NA,TRBJ2-7,CSVPGRGREQYF,TGCAGCGTCCCAGGGCGAGGACGCGAGCAGTACTTC
TRBV4-2,NA,NA,TRBJ1-2,CASSQSAGSNYGYTF,TGTGCCAGCAGCCAAAGCGCGGGAAGTAACTATGGCTACACCTTC
TRBV15,NA,NA,TRBJ1-1,CATSRVRQVNTEAFF,TGTGCCACCAGCAGAGTCCGCCAGGTGAACACTGAAGCTTTCTTT
TRBV11-2,NA,TRBD2,TRBJ2-7,CASSLELAGTYEQYF,TGTGCCAGCAGCTTAGAACTAGCGGGGACTTACGAGCAGTACTTC
TRBV2,NA,TRBD1,TRBJ2-7,CASRETGPTYEQYF,TGTGCCAGCAGAGAGACAGGGCCCACCTACGAGCAGTACTTC
TRBV5-4,NA,NA,TRBJ1-2,CASSLEGRGGYGYTF,TGTGCCAGCAGCTTGGAGGGCAGGGGCGGCTATGGCTACACCTTC
TRBV9,NA,TRBD1,TRBJ2-7,CASSRTGAYYEQYF,TGTGCCAGCAGTAGGACAGGGGCGTACTACGAGCAGTACTTC
TRBV7-6,once,NA,TRBJ1-1,CASSFITGHTNTEAFF,TGTGCCAGCAGCTTTATAACGGGACACACGAACACTGAAGCTTTCTTT
TRBV7-6,NA,NA,TRBJ2-3,CASSLERGGEGTQYF,TGTGCCAGCAGCTTAGAGCGCGGCGGAGAGGGTACGCAGTATTTT
TRBV7-9,NA,TRBD1,TRBJ1-2,CASSRNVGTATNYGYTF,TGTGCCAGCAGCCGAAATGTCGGGACAGCCACTAACTATGGCTACACCTTC
TRBV6-6,NA,NA,TRBJ1-2,CASSLEDGLRVYGYTF,TGTGCCAGCAGCCTAGAGGACGGGTTGAGGGTCTATGGCTACACCTTC
TRBV7-8,NA,TRBD1,TRBJ2-3,CASSSYRDRSTDTQYF,TGTGCCAGCAGCTCCTACCGGGACAGGAGCACAGATACGCAGTATTTT
TRBV7-8,once,NA,TRBJ1-1,CASSLLNTEAFF,TGTGCCAGCAGCTTACTGAACACTGAAGCTTTCTTT
TRBV7-2,NA,NA,TRBJ2-7,CASSPWSTYEQYF,TGTGCCAGCAGCCCATGGTCAACCTACGAGCAGTACTTC
TRBV28,NA,NA,TRBJ2-3,CASSLTASGTDTQYF,TGTGCCAGCAGTTTAACTGCTTCCGGGACAGATACGCAGTATTTT
TRBV19,NA,NA,TRBJ2-7,CASSINGPGGYEQYF,TGTGCCAGTAGTATAAACGGGCCTGGTGGTTACGAGCAGTACTTC
TRBV5-1,NA,TRBD1,TRBJ2-2,CASSSGLGQGLTGELFF,TGCGCCAGCAGCTCAGGATTAGGACAGGGGCTCACCGGGGAGCTGTTTTTT